This is a list of T cell receptor beta chains from one sample in a study of cytomegalovirus exposure and HLA in healthy donors. Only in-frame clones appear in the TCRdb table, and some are missing; sequencing was by immunoSEQ multiplex PCR. The table records some 130,000 clones, over 60% of them present only once. Material: PBMCs. These TCRs come from a man aged 25 to 40 in good health and CMV-seronegative. The CDR3 runs from the conserved cysteine through the conserved F or W. D genes are given only for firm matches. Size tells how often a clone was seen (once, few, many) or the class of an expanded clone, and some rows leave it out.

CDR3aa: CASSEALFGEGLASPYF; CDR3nt: TGTGCCAGCAGTGAAGCGCTTTTTGGGGAGGGACTAGCTTCCCCGTACTTC; abundance: NA; d_gene: TRBD2; v_gene: TRBV2; j_gene: TRBJ2-7
CDR3aa: CARLDRGLDKTEAFF; CDR3nt: TGTGCCAGGCTGGACAGGGGGCTGGATAAGACTGAAGCTTTCTTT; abundance: NA; d_gene: TRBD1; v_gene: TRBV2; j_gene: TRBJ1-1
CDR3aa: CASSQVITHEQYF; CDR3nt: TGCGCCAGCAGCCAAGTTATCACTCACGAGCAGTACTTC; abundance: NA; d_gene: NA; v_gene: TRBV4-1; j_gene: TRBJ2-7
CDR3aa: CASSLGLADRGDEQFF; CDR3nt: TGCGCCAGCAGCTTGGGCCTAGCGGACAGGGGCGATGAGCAGTTCTTC; abundance: NA; d_gene: TRBD1; v_gene: TRBV5-1; j_gene: TRBJ2-1
CDR3aa: CASSGGEGTYNEQFF; CDR3nt: TGTGCCAGCAGTGGAGGGGAGGGGACCTACAATGAGCAGTTCTTC; abundance: NA; d_gene: TRBD2; v_gene: TRBV6-1; j_gene: TRBJ2-1
CDR3aa: CASSGRLAGGPYEQYF; CDR3nt: TGTGCCAGCAGCGGTCGACTAGCGGGAGGTCCATACGAGCAGTACTTC; abundance: NA; d_gene: TRBD2; v_gene: TRBV11-2; j_gene: TRBJ2-7
CDR3aa: CATWRHTGRTDTQYF; CDR3nt: TGTGCCACCTGGAGGCATACAGGGAGAACAGATACGCAGTATTTT; abundance: NA; d_gene: NA; v_gene: TRBV6-1; j_gene: TRBJ2-3
CDR3aa: CAIGQGLNEQFF; CDR3nt: TGTGCCATCGGACAGGGACTCAATGAGCAGTTCTTC; abundance: NA; d_gene: TRBD1; v_gene: TRBV7-6; j_gene: TRBJ2-1
CDR3aa: CAWSGMEGNQPQHF; CDR3nt: TGTGCCTGGAGTGGAATGGAGGGAAATCAGCCCCAGCATTTT; abundance: NA; d_gene: NA; v_gene: TRBV30; j_gene: TRBJ1-5
CDR3aa: CASSPSTGTNYGYTF; CDR3nt: TGTGCCAGCAGCCCCAGCACAGGAACTAACTATGGCTACACCTTC; abundance: NA; d_gene: NA; v_gene: TRBV6-1; j_gene: TRBJ1-2
CDR3aa: CARSGPTSDYNEQFF; CDR3nt: TGTGCCAGAAGCGGGCCCACTAGCGACTACAATGAGCAGTTCTTC; abundance: NA; d_gene: TRBD2; v_gene: TRBV5-3; j_gene: TRBJ2-1
CDR3aa: CASSLAAHNTEAFF; CDR3nt: TGTGCCAGCAGCTTAGCGGCACATAACACTGAAGCTTTCTTT; abundance: once; d_gene: NA; v_gene: TRBV7-9; j_gene: TRBJ1-1
CDR3aa: CSVAGGRETQYF; CDR3nt: TGCAGCGTGGCAGGGGGCAGGGAGACCCAGTACTTC; abundance: NA; d_gene: TRBD1; v_gene: TRBV29-1; j_gene: TRBJ2-5
CDR3aa: CASSLAPGQGYYGYTF; CDR3nt: TGTGCCAGCAGCCTGGCACCTGGACAGGGCTACTATGGCTACACCTTC; abundance: NA; d_gene: TRBD1; v_gene: TRBV5-6; j_gene: TRBJ1-2